This T cell receptor beta chain was observed in a study of PD-L1 blockade in urothelial cancer (dated by TCRdb to about 2017). Background on the whole study: Therapy was started in the mid-2010s for all patients, and atezolizumab 1,200 mg was administered intravenously every 3 weeks. About nine tenths of the roughly 29 patients were identified as males with urothelial cancer of bladder origin, and a prior smoking history was reported by 18 of 29 patients. An ECOG performance status of 0 or 1 was recorded for the patients, and 0 to 3 prior chemotherapy regimens had been received by the patients. Blood samples were analyzed at 3 weeks after treatment start (second dose) and at 6 weeks after treatment start. A median of roughly 140,000 T cells and fewer than 85,000 unique TCRs was obtained from blood samples, and a median clonality of 0.080 was observed. An exploratory multi-omic analysis was conducted of the somatic, immune and clinical correlates of response to PD-L1 blockade with atezolizumab in urothelial cancer. Pretreatment tumor samples, along with matched peripheral blood collected serially before and after atezolizumab treatment, underwent TCR sequencing. Durable clinical benefit meant progression-free survival longer than 6 months, and TCR features were also tested against progression-free and overall survival. In the same patients, pretreatment tumors underwent whole exome sequencing and RNA sequencing in addition to TCR sequencing. Durable clinical benefit was achieved by nine patients and was not achieved by 20 patients. Some 29 patients had pretreatment blood TCR-seq, about 25 had at least one posttreatment blood collection, and about 25 had tumor TCR-seq. Results the study describes overall, beyond this receptor: Greater expansion of tumor-associated TCR clones in peripheral blood 3 weeks after the start of treatment was observed in patients with durable benefit (n ≈ 22, p = 0.022). A pretreatment peripheral blood TCR clonality below the median was linked to improved progression-free and overall survival. Because the sample size was small (n ≈ 30) and many of the analyses were exploratory, the results are meant to be hypothesis-generating.

A remark on this clone: Its cognate antigen has yet to be identified. Per-nucleotide qualities are absent, and no much larger clonotype sits a single base away.

Each PCR received spiked-in synthetic TCR analog templates so that absolute template abundance could be estimated from read counts. Using the immunoSEQ assay, TCRbeta CDR3 regions were amplified from genomic DNA with bias-controlled V and J gene primers. Sequencing of rearranged TCRbeta segments was done at approximately 20X coverage. In the authors' own workflow: Sequencing errors were corrected by clustering, and CDR3s were annotated against IMGT so that V, D and J genes could be assigned. Downstream analyses used only productive TCRbeta rearrangements, leaving out any out-of-frame or stop-codon sequences. Clonality was computed as one minus Shannon entropy normalized by the log of the number of unique productive sequences. Fisher's exact test with Benjamini-Hochberg correction, using a cutoff of adjusted p below 0.01, was how clones that differed between time points or between blood and tumor were identified. TCRdb stores this immuneACCESS table with in-frame sequences only. Part of the clones is absent; in the studies checked, under half of the shortfall reflects unresolved V genes, and no reason is known for the rest. V, J and clone size reflect that table, while D and trimming were determined from the DNA. The sample table records about 76,000 clones; approximately 90% of these occur just once. Together, the top ten hold around 0.87% of the sample.

What the time point label conveys for this sample: peripheral blood 6 weeks after treatment start. The cohort comprised fewer than 35 patients with locally advanced or metastatic urothelial carcinoma treated at Memorial Sloan Kettering on a trial protocol. Peripheral blood mononuclear cells were collected pretreatment and during treatment, with between 1 and 8 total time points per patient. The Qiagen DNeasy Blood extraction kit was used to purify genomic DNA from total PBMCs and tumor samples. PBMCs were collected pretreatment and during treatment and were isolated and stored as previously described. The specimen was PBMCs, collected around atezolizumab (anti-PD-L1) treatment. The source is a woman of 80 years or more with urothelial cancer.

The DNA sequence follows: TGTGCCAGCAGTACGCGGTGGGGGCGCAGCACCGGGGAGCTGTTTTTT. Translated, this gives CASSTRWGRSTGELFF. The chain is assembled from TRBV7-9 and TRBJ2-2; a tentative D call is TRBD1 (6 bases match). Trimming removed 6 bases from V and 4 bases from J, leaving 18 bases between the germline ends. The CDR3 sequence holds 16 residues, the cysteine and phenylalanine included. Of the read, only the CDR3 DNA is kept; its 48 bases are in frame from base 1. Reading the germline V gene (reference sequence) gives CDR1 SEHNR and CDR2 FQNEAQ.